One and the same sample provided the 24 T cell receptor beta chains below, sequenced in a study of shared clonotypes between healthy human individuals. In the naive CD8 group, cells lacked CD45RO and were positively selected for CCR7, so terminally differentiated effector memory CD45RA+ cells were left out. This table comes from immunoSEQ multiplex PCR, and its TCRdb copy is limited to in-frame clones, with some not included. The sample holds approximately 2,200,000 clones, around 93% seen once. The specimen sequenced was naive CD8+ T cells from PBMCs. Receptors were obtained from a man aged 18 to 30 in good health. Some clones in this sample may be carry-over from other donors' samples.

The V gene is TRBV27, the J gene TRBJ1-4; tentatively, D is TRBD1 (5 bases). Trimming took 3 bases from V and 8 from J, leaving 13 bases between them. This CDR3 spans 14 amino acids. Germline lookup yields CDR1 MNHEY and CDR2 SMNVEV (reference sequence). The CDR3 DNA follows: TGTGCCAGCAGTTTCAGGGTGAGAGGAGAAAAACTGTTTTTT. Its protein is CASSFRVRGEKLFF.

CDR3 region: CASSTVYGYTF. CDR3 nucleotides: TGTGCCAGCAGCACTGTCTATGGCTACACCTTC. The V call is TRBV5-4, the J call TRBJ1-2; D remains ambiguous. Germline V gene sequence: CDR1 SGHNT, CDR2 YYREEE (reference sequence). V was pared by 4 bases and J by 4 bases, with 5 bases between. The CDR3 is 11 amino acids.

J is TRBJ1-1 and V is TRBV4-2, with 9 bases aligning to TRBD1. This CDR3 contains 15 residues. The V gene's germline CDR1 is LGHNA and CDR2 YNFKEQ. J gave up 0 bases and V 4 bases, and 3 bases lay outside the gene matches. CDR3 sequence (DNA): TGTGCCAGCAGCCGACAGGGGGGCTTGAACACTGAAGCTTTCTTT. Amino acids: CASSRQGGLNTEAFF.

The genes are TRBV7-2 and TRBJ2-2, with TRBD2 matching 9 bases. This CDR3 contains 15 residues. With V trimmed by 6 bases and J by 5 bases, 7 bases remained unmatched. The germline V gene has CDR1 SGHTA and CDR2 FQGNSA. The CDR3 sequence: CASRLGLASTGELFF. Here the CDR3 DNA reads TGTGCCAGCAGGTTGGGACTAGCTTCGACCGGGGAGCTGTTTTTT.

J is TRBJ1-2 and V is TRBV5-1; TRBD1 matches at 7 bases. This CDR3 comprises 15 residues. After removal of 4 bases from V and 4 bases from J, the junction contained 10 bases not matched to a gene. The germline V gene has CDR1 SGHRS and CDR2 YFSETQ. CDR3 sequence (DNA): TGCGCCAGCAGCCCCGGGACAGAAGGCTCCTATGGCTACACCTTC. Protein product: CASSPGTEGSYGYTF.

The rearrangement uses TRBV5-6 and TRBJ2-7; no firm D call. The CDR3 runs to 12 residues. CDR1 SGHDT and CDR2 YYEEEE come from the germline V gene. V was cut by 0 bases and J by 5 bases, with 6 bases left in between. The DNA of the CDR3 is TGTGCCAGCAGCTTGGCACCCGACGAGCAGTACTTC. Amino acids: CASSLAPDEQYF. The full variable domain, completed using reference TRBV5-6 and TRBJ2-7, is DAGVTQSPTHLIKTRGQQVTLRCSPKSGHDTVSWYQQALGQGPQFIFQYYEEEERQRGNFPDRFSGHQFPNYSSELNVNALLLGDSALYLCASSLAPDEQYFGPGTRLTVT.

The chain combines TRBV6-5 with TRBJ2-7, with 9 bases matching TRBD1. This CDR3 has 15 residues. The V gene end was trimmed by 5 bases and the J gene end by 3 bases; junction bases not matched to a gene: 8. The germline V gene has CDR1 MNHEY and CDR2 SVGAGI. CDR3 region: CASSTSGTGNYEQYF. The CDR3, as DNA: TGTGCCAGCAGTACATCCGGGACAGGGAACTACGAGCAGTACTTC.

Comment on this clone: In the same sample, other DNA sequences code for this CDR3. This chain links TRBV11-2 with TRBJ2-3; D may be TRBD2 (5 bases). Germline CDR1 reads SGHAT; CDR2 reads FQNNGV. This CDR3 spans 15 amino acids. The V end lost 3 bases, the J end lost 2 bases, and 12 bases lay between the germline ends. DNA of the CDR3: TGTGCCAGCAGCTTGGGCCTAGCCCTCACAGATACGCAGTATTTT. It translates to CASSLGLALTDTQYF.

This clone was counted a single time. The J gene is TRBJ2-3, the V gene TRBV27; D is ambiguous. The CDR3 runs 15 residues. Germline assignment: CDR1 MNHEY and CDR2 SMNVEV (reference sequence). V gave up 2 bases and J gave up 5 bases, with 14 bases separating them. The CDR3 is CASSLSSPMGDTQYF. The CDR3 DNA follows: TGTGCCAGCAGTTTAAGTTCACCCATGGGAGATACGCAGTATTTT.

V usage is TRBV13 and J usage is TRBJ2-7, with TRBD1 matching over 9 bases. Germline V gives CDR1 PRHDT, CDR2 FYEKMQ (reference sequence). The CDR3 is 13 amino acids. Trimming removed 5 bases from V and 5 bases from J; junction bases left unmatched: 4. CDR3 loop: CASSHRGPDEQYF. CDR3 DNA sequence: TGTGCCAGCAGCCACAGGGGGCCCGACGAGCAGTACTTC. Variable domain in full (rest from reference TRBV13 and TRBJ2-7): AAGVIQSPRHLIKEKRETATLKCYPIPRHDTVYWYQQGPGQDPQFLISFYEKMQSDKGSIPDRFSAQQFSDYHSELNMSSLELGDSALYFCASSHRGPDEQYFGPGTRLTVT.

Remarks on this clone: The sample holds other DNA sequences that translate to the same CDR3. This rearrangement joins TRBV28 to TRBJ2-7; 7 bases agree with TRBD1. CDR3 length: 13 residues. With V trimmed by 5 bases and J by 3 bases, 4 bases remained unmatched. The germline V gene has CDR1 MDHEN and CDR2 SYDVKM. The CDR3 is CASSPGTVYEQYF. The CDR3 coding sequence is TGTGCCAGCAGTCCTGGGACAGTCTACGAGCAGTACTTC.

The V call is TRBV4-1, the J call TRBJ2-7; D might be TRBD2 (6 bases). CDR1 and CDR2 from the germline V gene are MGHRA and YSYEKL. This CDR3 is 14 amino acids long. V lost 4 bases to trimming and J lost 4 bases, with 14 bases between them. The CDR3 nucleotides are TGCGCCAGCAGCCCCGAAGCGGGCAATTACGAGCAGTACTTC. This sequence encodes CASSPEAGNYEQYF.

The chain links TRBV7-3 to TRBJ1-4, with a weak D call TRBD1 (6 bases). Per the germline V gene, CDR1 is SGHTA and CDR2 is FQGTGA. The CDR3 contains 15 residues. Trimming took off 2 bases at V and 8 bases at J, with 15 bases between the two ends. This CDR3 is CASSLPPGVEEKLFF. The CDR3 DNA sequence: TGTGCCAGCAGCTTACCCCCAGGGGTCGAGGAAAAACTGTTTTTT.

The chain combines TRBV7-9 with TRBJ2-7; 9 bases agree with TRBD2. The CDR3 is 16 amino acids. After removal of 5 bases from V and 2 bases from J, the junction contained 10 bases not matched to a gene. The V gene's germline CDR1 is SEHNR and CDR2 FQNEAQ (reference sequence). The CDR3 region is CASSAGASGTAYEQYF. Written as DNA, the CDR3 is TGTGCCAGCAGCGCTGGGGCTAGCGGGACTGCCTACGAGCAGTACTTC.

This chain joins TRBV27 and TRBJ2-1; the D gene is possibly TRBD1 (6 bases). Between the trimmed V and J ends, which lost 2 bases and 10 bases, there was a span of 18 bases. Germline V lookup: CDR1 MNHEY, CDR2 SMNVEV (reference sequence). This CDR3 is 15 amino acids long. CDR3 sequence: CASSLRASGVWEQFF. CDR3 DNA sequence: TGTGCCAGCAGTTTAAGGGCCTCAGGGGTTTGGGAGCAGTTCTTC.

The CDR3 loop reads CASSLTRASGNGGELFF. As DNA, the CDR3 is TGCGCCAGCAGCTTGACCAGGGCTAGCGGGAATGGCGGGGAGCTGTTTTTT. The chain employs TRBV5-1 and TRBJ2-2; 9 bases agree with TRBD2. The trim removed 1 base at V and 7 bases at J, leaving 11 bases unmatched. This CDR3 has 17 amino acids. The germline gives CDR1 SGHRS, CDR2 YFSETQ.

The chain couples TRBV7-3 to TRBJ2-7; no firm D call. Germline values: CDR1 SGHTA, CDR2 FQGTGA. This CDR3 is 11 amino acids long. V was clipped by 5 bases and J by 7 bases, with 9 bases between them. DNA for the CDR3: TGTGCCAGCAGCCTTGGCCGGGAGCAGTACTTC. Translation: CASSLGREQYF.

This chain joins TRBV15 and TRBJ2-7; the D is unclear. The CDR3 length is 13 residues. Trimming took 1 base from V and 3 from J, leaving 7 bases between them. CDR1 LNHNV and CDR2 YYDKDF come from the germline V gene (reference sequence). The CDR3 loop is CATSRGFVYEQYF. CDR3 nucleotide sequence: TGTGCCACCAGCAGAGGCTTCGTCTACGAGCAGTACTTC. Full variable domain (rest looked up from reference TRBV15 and TRBJ2-7): DAMVIQNPRYQVTQFGKPVTLSCSQTLNHNVMYWYQQKSSQAPKLLFHYYDKDFNNEADTPDNFQSRRPNTSFCFLDIRSPGLGDTAMYLCATSRGFVYEQYFGPGTRLTVT.

V is TRBV5-6 and J is TRBJ2-1; weak D call: TRBD1 (7 bases). The germline V gene encodes CDR1 SGHDT and CDR2 YYEEEE. Deletions cut 4 bases from V and 5 bases from J, with 13 bases between. This CDR3 spans 14 amino acids. This chain's CDR3 is CASSAGQSNNEQFF. The CDR3 DNA sequence: TGTGCCAGCAGCGCGGGACAGTCGAACAATGAGCAGTTCTTC.

This chain uses TRBV18 with TRBJ2-2; weak D call: TRBD2 (5 bases). V was clipped by 3 bases and J by 0 bases, with 14 bases between them. This CDR3 has 17 amino acids. CDR1 is KGHSH and CDR2 is LQKENI in the germline V gene. The DNA of the CDR3 is TGTGCCAGCTCACCTTTAGTTTGGACTGCGAACACCGGGGAGCTGTTTTTT. Encoded protein: CASSPLVWTANTGELFF.

J is TRBJ1-1 and V is TRBV2; unclear D gene. Germline assignment: CDR1 SNHLY and CDR2 FYNNEI. The CDR3 is 13 amino acids. The V end was cut by 6 bases, the J end by 7 bases, with 15 bases between. Here the CDR3 reads CASRAALAGEAFF. Here the CDR3 DNA reads TGTGCCAGCAGGGCCGCGTTGGCAGGTGAAGCTTTCTTT.

The chain is built from TRBV7-9 and TRBJ2-1; TRBD2 aligns across 9 bases. Germline trimming cut 1 base from V and 5 bases from J; bases unmatched to any gene: 15. Looked up from germline, CDR1 is SEHNR and CDR2 is FQNEAQ (reference sequence). The CDR3 runs 19 residues. This CDR3 reads CASSLGKFSQAGGDNEQFF. In DNA form, the CDR3 reads TGTGCCAGCAGCTTAGGTAAATTCTCTCAAGCGGGAGGTGACAATGAGCAGTTCTTC.

V and J are TRBV7-9 and TRBJ2-7; the match to TRBD1 covers 8 bases. In germline, CDR1 is SEHNR, CDR2 FQNEAQ (reference sequence). The CDR3 runs to 14 residues. V dropped 5 bases and J dropped 1; count of bases not matched to a gene: 4. CDR3 amino acids: CASSAGGFSYEQYF. In nucleotides, the CDR3 is TGTGCCAGCAGCGCAGGGGGCTTTTCCTACGAGCAGTACTTC.

In the case of this clone: At one of its ends the junction is not consistent with the germline gene, which may arise from a read error. The V and J genes are TRBV27 and TRBJ2-3; D remains unclear. The CDR3 spans 11 residues. Looked up from germline, CDR1 is MNHEY and CDR2 is SMNVEV (reference sequence). As DNA, the CDR3 is TGTGCCAGCAGTTTGGCGGATATGCAGTATTTT. Protein product: CASSLADMQYF.